This T cell receptor beta chain came from a study of blood T cell repertoires in COVID-19. Study information: T cells, B-cell-depleted T cells, or PBMCs provided the cDNA or gDNA that served as material.

The CDR3 totals 13 residues. V lost 8 bases and J 1 base, leaving 12 bases between the germline ends. Germline lookup yields CDR1 SGHDT and CDR2 YYEEEE. The assay was immunoSEQ multiplex PCR, and TCRdb's table has in-frame clones only and misses some. The repertoire holds over 95,000 clones, around 89% seen once, with approximately 20% in the top ten. The chain couples TRBV5-6 to TRBJ2-5; D is perhaps TRBD2 (5 bases). The origin of this receptor is a human donor with acute or convalescent COVID-19. The donor label of this sample is uncertain. The sequencing sample was made of peripheral blood. The CDR3 is CASKRTAQETQYF. The CDR3 DNA follows: TGTGCCAGTAAGCGGACTGCCCAAGAGACCCAGTACTTC. The full variable domain, rest sourced from reference TRBV5-6 and TRBJ2-5, is DAGVTQSPTHLIKTRGQQVTLRCSPKSGHDTVSWYQQALGQGPQFIFQYYEEEERQRGNFPDRFSGHQFPNYSSELNVNALLLGDSALYLCASKRTAQETQYFGPGTRLLVL.